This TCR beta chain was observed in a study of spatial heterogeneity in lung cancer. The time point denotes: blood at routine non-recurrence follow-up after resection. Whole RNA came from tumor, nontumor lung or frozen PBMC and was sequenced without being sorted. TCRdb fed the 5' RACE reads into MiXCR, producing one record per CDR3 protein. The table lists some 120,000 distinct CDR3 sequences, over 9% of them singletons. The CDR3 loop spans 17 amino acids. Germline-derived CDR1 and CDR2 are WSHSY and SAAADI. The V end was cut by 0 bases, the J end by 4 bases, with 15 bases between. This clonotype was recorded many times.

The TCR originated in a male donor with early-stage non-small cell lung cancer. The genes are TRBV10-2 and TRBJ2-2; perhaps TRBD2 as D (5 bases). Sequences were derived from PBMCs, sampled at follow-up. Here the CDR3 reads CASSESRSGWGTGELFF. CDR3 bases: TGCGCCAGCAGTGAGTCGAGGAGCGGATGGGGCACCGGGGAGCTGTTTTTT.